This TCR beta chain appears in the sequencing data of a study of blood T cell repertoires in COVID-19. The germline V gene has CDR1 LNHDA and CDR2 SQIVND (reference sequence). V was pared by 10 bases and J by 6 bases, with 6 bases of the junction left unmatched. The CDR3 contains 13 residues. Authors' data handling: By means of reference gene primer amplification, nucleated cell counts were estimated. The table came from immunoSEQ multiplex PCR; TCRdb's copy has only in-frame clones and leaves some out. From that table come the V and J calls and clone size; the DNA was used to work out D and trimming. The data hold 310,000 or so clones, with 70% to 90% observed a single time.

The V gene is TRBV19, the J gene TRBJ2-3; 11 nucleotides line up with TRBD1. Sequenced: peripheral blood. This TCR was sampled from a young man who had recovered from COVID-19. The CDR3 DNA sequence: TGTGCCACAGGACAGGGGGCTCTGGATACGCAGTATTTT. This sequence encodes CATGQGALDTQYF.